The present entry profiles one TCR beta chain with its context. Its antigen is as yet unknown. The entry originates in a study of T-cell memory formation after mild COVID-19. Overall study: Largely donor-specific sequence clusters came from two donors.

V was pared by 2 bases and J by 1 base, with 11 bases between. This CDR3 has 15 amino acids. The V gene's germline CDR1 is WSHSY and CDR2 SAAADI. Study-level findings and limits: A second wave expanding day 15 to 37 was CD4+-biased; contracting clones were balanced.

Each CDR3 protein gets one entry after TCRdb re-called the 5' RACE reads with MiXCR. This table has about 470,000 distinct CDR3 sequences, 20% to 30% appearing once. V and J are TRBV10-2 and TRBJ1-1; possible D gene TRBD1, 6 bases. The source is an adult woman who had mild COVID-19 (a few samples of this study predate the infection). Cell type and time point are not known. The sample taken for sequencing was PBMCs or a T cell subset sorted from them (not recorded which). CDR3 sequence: CASSEQTGKNTEAFF. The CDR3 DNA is TGCGCCAGCAGTGAGCAGACAGGCAAGAACACTGAAGCTTTCTTT.